Below, 4 T cell receptor beta chains from the same sample are listed, as sequenced in a study of blood T cell repertoires in COVID-19. Assay: immunoSEQ multiplex PCR; the TCRdb copy retains only in-frame clones and omits some. The repertoire holds roughly 310,000 clones, with 90% as singletons. Sequencing was performed on peripheral blood. The receptors were sampled from a woman aged 25-40 years with COVID-19, enrolled during active disease.

The CDR3 loop reads CAWKTLRWGDTEAFF. CDR3 DNA sequence: TGTGCCTGGAAGACCCTCCGGTGGGGAGATACTGAAGCTTTCTTT. The rearrangement joins TRBV30 to TRBJ1-1, with D hard to call. Germline values: CDR1 GTSNPN, CDR2 SVGIG (reference sequence). V dropped 4 bases and J dropped 5 bases, with 20 bases sitting between them. The CDR3 has 15 amino acids.

The chain recombines TRBV19 with TRBJ2-7; 9 positions agree with TRBD1. The CDR3 length is 16 residues. V lost 3 bases, J lost 1 base, and 7 bases stayed unmatched. Germline CDR1 reads LNHDA; CDR2 reads SQIVND (reference sequence). This chain's CDR3 is CASSIIPGQGSYEQYF. DNA of the CDR3: TGTGCCAGTAGTATTATTCCGGGACAGGGTTCCTACGAGCAGTACTTC.

Here the CDR3 reads CASSQVISGKQFF. In nucleotides, the CDR3 is TGTGCCAGCAGCCAAGTCATCAGCGGTAAGCAGTTCTTC. The rearrangement links TRBV3-1 (or the pseudogene TRBV3-2) to TRBJ2-1; D is perhaps TRBD2 (5 bases). CDR1 is LGHDT and CDR2 is YNNKEL in the germline V gene (reference sequence). The CDR3 is made up of 13 amino acids. V was clipped by 1 base and J by 11 bases, with 12 bases between them.

This clone showed up many times. In DNA, the CDR3 is TGTGCCAGCAGTGACTCCGGACAGGGTCACAATGAGCAGTTCTTC. It specifies CASSDSGQGHNEQFF. V is TRBV6-4 and J is TRBJ2-1, with TRBD1 matching 8 bases. The CDR3 is made up of 15 amino acids. Trimming at V came to 0 bases and at J to 5 bases, leaving 3 bases not matched to a gene. Germline V lookup: CDR1 MRHNA, CDR2 SNTAGT.